The rows below give T cell receptor beta chains drawn from one sample of a study of T-cell memory formation after mild COVID-19. Using its own MiXCR run on the 5' RACE reads, TCRdb lists one record per CDR3 protein. The data hold under 250,000 distinct CDR3 sequences, with over 9% observed a single time. Sequencing input: PBMCs or a T cell subset sorted from them (not recorded which). These receptors were collected from a man between 18 and 29 years old who had mild COVID-19 (a few samples of this study predate the infection). Cell type and time point are not known. CDR3s include the opening cysteine and the closing phenylalanine or tryptophan. The D gene is left open where the match is weak. Clone size is not always given. Where it is, it says once, few, many or a class for expanded clones.

abundance	d_gene	v_gene	j_gene	CDR3aa	CDR3nt
NA	NA	TRBV4-3	TRBJ1-1	CASSQDGRQLEAFF	TGCGCCAGCAGCCAAGATGGGAGACAGCTTGAAGCTTTCTTT
few	NA	TRBV5-1	TRBJ2-7	CASSWDGSSYEQYF	TGCGCCAGCAGCTGGGACGGGAGCTCCTACGAGCAGTACTTC
NA	NA	TRBV2	TRBJ2-5	CASSEQVETQYF	TGTGCCAGCAGTGAACAAGTAGAGACCCAGTACTTC
few	NA	TRBV12-3/TRBV12-4	TRBJ2-7	CASSFRYEQYF	TGTGCCAGCAGTTTCCGGTACGAGCAGTACTTC
NA	NA	TRBV18	TRBJ1-2	CASSRDEVLGYTF	TGTGCCAGCTCACGAGACGAGGTCCTTGGCTACACCTTC
NA	NA	TRBV5-1	TRBJ2-1	CASSLDSRQSSYNEQFF	TGCGCCAGCAGCTTGGATTCTAGACAGAGCTCCTACAATGAGCAGTTCTTC
few	NA	TRBV27	TRBJ2-5	CASSRYQETQYF	TGTGCCAGCAGCAGGTACCAAGAGACCCAGTACTTC
few	NA	TRBV7-2	TRBJ2-2	CASSLLGLQNTGELFF	TGTGCCAGCAGCTTATTGGGGCTACAGAACACCGGGGAGCTGTTTTTT
few	NA	TRBV4-1	TRBJ2-1	CASSQDPDTEQFF	TGCGCCAGCAGCCAAGATCCGGACACTGAGCAGTTCTTC
few	NA	TRBV6-5	TRBJ1-1	CASSYSFRNTEAFF	TGTGCCAGCAGTTACTCGTTCCGGAACACTGAAGCTTTCTTT
NA	NA	TRBV12-3/TRBV12-4	TRBJ1-5	CASSFDGDQPKHF	TGTGCCAGCAGTTTCGATGGAGATCAGCCCAAGCATTTT
NA	TRBD2	TRBV20-1	TRBJ2-5	CSARAASGGATETQYF	TGCAGTGCTAGAGCCGCTAGCGGGGGGGCCACAGAGACCCAGTACTTC
NA	NA	TRBV20-1	TRBJ1-3	CSAVQGAGNTIYF	TGCAGTGCTGTTCAAGGGGCTGGAAACACCATATATTTT
once	NA	TRBV12-3/TRBV12-4	TRBJ2-3	CASSHRGEDTQYF	TGTGCCAGCAGTCATCGGGGCGAAGATACGCAGTATTTT
few	TRBD2	TRBV20-1	TRBJ2-2	CSASSSGGADTGELFF	TGCAGTGCTAGTTCTAGCGGGGGGGCGGACACCGGGGAGCTGTTTTTT
NA	NA	TRBV28	TRBJ1-3	CASTLGGARGNTIYF	TGTGCCAGCACCCTTGGGGGGGCGAGGGGAAACACCATATATTTT
NA	NA	TRBV20-1	TRBJ2-5	CSAGRRGPETQYF	TGCAGTGCGGGACGGAGGGGCCCAGAGACCCAGTACTTC
NA	NA	TRBV20-1	TRBJ2-7	CSARDPAGPTYEQYF	TGCAGTGCTAGAGATCCCGCGGGACCAACCTACGAGCAGTACTTC
once	TRBD2	TRBV6-1	TRBJ2-1	CASRESGRAMNEQFF	TGTGCCAGCAGGGAAAGCGGGAGGGCCATGAATGAGCAGTTCTTC
few	TRBD1	TRBV7-7	TRBJ2-7	CASSHGDRREQYF	TGTGCCAGCAGCCACGGGGACAGGCGGGAGCAGTACTTC
many	NA	TRBV2	TRBJ2-2	CASREQAYTGELFF	TGTGCCAGCAGGGAACAGGCATACACCGGGGAGCTGTTTTTT
many	TRBD1	TRBV7-2	TRBJ1-2	CASSAREGARDGYTF	TGTGCCAGCAGCGCCCGGGAGGGGGCGCGGGATGGCTACACCTTC
few	NA	TRBV9	TRBJ2-3	CASSVQPGTDTQYF	TGTGCCAGCAGCGTACAACCTGGCACAGATACGCAGTATTTT
NA	NA	TRBV6-2/TRBV6-3	TRBJ1-1	CASSLLGGRLIWNTEAFF	TGTGCCAGCAGTTTGCTGGGCGGCCGGTTGATCTGGAACACTGAAGCTTTCTTT
few	NA	TRBV7-3	TRBJ2-1	CASSLSGEYNEQFF	TGTGCCAGCAGCTTAAGCGGGGAATACAATGAGCAGTTCTTC
many	NA	TRBV20-1	TRBJ2-3	CSASWGGSTDTQYF	TGCAGTGCTAGCTGGGGGGGCAGCACAGATACGCAGTATTTT
many	NA	TRBV12-3/TRBV12-4	TRBJ2-7	CASSLTGPPYEQYF	TGTGCCAGCAGTTTAACGGGGCCACCCTACGAGCAGTACTTC
few	TRBD1	TRBV7-3	TRBJ2-1	CASSRDSSSYNEQFF	TGTGCCAGCAGCCGGGACAGTAGCAGTTACAATGAGCAGTTCTTC
NA	TRBD2	TRBV9	TRBJ2-5	CASSLKGLAGPDGGETQYF	TGTGCCAGCAGCCTGAAGGGACTAGCGGGCCCCGATGGGGGTGAGACCCAGTACTTC